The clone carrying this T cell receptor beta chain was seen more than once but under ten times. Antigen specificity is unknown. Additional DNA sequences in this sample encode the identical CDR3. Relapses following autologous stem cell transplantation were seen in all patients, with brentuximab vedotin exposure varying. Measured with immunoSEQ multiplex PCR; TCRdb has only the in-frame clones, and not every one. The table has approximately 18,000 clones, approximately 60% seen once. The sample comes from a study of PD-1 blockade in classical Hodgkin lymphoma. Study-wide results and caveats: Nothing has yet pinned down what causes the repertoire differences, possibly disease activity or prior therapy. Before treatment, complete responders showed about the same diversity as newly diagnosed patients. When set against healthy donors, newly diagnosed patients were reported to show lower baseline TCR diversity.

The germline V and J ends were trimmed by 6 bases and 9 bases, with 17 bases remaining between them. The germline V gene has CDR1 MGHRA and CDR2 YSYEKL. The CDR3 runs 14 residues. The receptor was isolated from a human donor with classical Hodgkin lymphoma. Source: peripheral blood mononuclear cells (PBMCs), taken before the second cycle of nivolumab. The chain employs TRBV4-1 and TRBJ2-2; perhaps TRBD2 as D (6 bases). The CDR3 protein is CASRGDGRGRELFF. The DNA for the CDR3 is TGCGCCAGCAGGGGGGACGGTCGGGGGAGGGAGCTGTTTTTT.